The clone carrying this T cell receptor (beta chain) has a count of ten or more. Antigen specificity is unknown. TCRdb ran MiXCR on the RT-PCR reads and lists one entry per CDR3 protein. The sample records a few hundred thousand distinct CDR3 sequences, 21% being singletons. The sample belongs to a study of response to subunit inactivated influenza vaccine. Findings and limits, study-wide: Authors suggested each seasonal influenza vaccination recruits few new T cells.

This CDR3 has 13 residues. The ends were cut back, 1 base at V and 4 bases at J, with 7 bases in the middle. Per germline, CDR1 SEHNR and CDR2 FQNEAQ (reference sequence). This clonotype was sampled from a man between 50 and 69 years old who received an inactivated influenza vaccine. Sample: PBMCs from blood, taken less than 22 months after vaccination. This chain links TRBV7-9 with TRBJ1-2, with TRBD1 as a possible D gene (6 bases). The CDR3 DNA follows: TGTGCCAGCAGCTTAGGGACAGTCTATGGCTACACCTTC. Its translation is CASSLGTVYGYTF.